The 28 T cell receptor beta chains presented below share a single source sample, sequenced in a study of blood T cells in healthy people across ages. The authors ran a second PCR of about 7 to 11 cycles using a sample-barcoded 5' primer and a J-beta primer mix. TCRdb ran MiXCR on the 5' RACE reads and lists one entry per CDR3 protein. The sample yields about 1.4 million distinct CDR3 sequences, 59% seen once. Material: blood. These TCRs come from a man between 18 and 29 years old in good health.

This clonotype was observed a few times. The chain carries TRBV11-2 and TRBJ2-7, with D possibly TRBD2 on 7 matching bases. In germline, CDR1 is SGHAT, CDR2 FQNNGV. This CDR3 has 14 residues. V was cut by 8 bases and J by 3 bases, with 17 bases left in between. CDR3 region: CASSLGGAGYEQYF. CDR3 DNA sequence: TGTGCCAGCTCACTTGGGGGGGCGGGCTACGAGCAGTACTTC. Full variable domain (outside the CDR3, taken from reference TRBV11-2 and TRBJ2-7): EAGVAQSPRYKIIEKRQSVAFWCNPISGHATLYWYQQILGQGPKLLIQFQNNGVVDDSQLPKDRFSAERLKGVDSTLKIQPAKLEDSAVYLCASSLGGAGYEQYFGPGTRLTVT.

This clonotype was seen a handful of times. The chain is built from TRBV6-1 and TRBJ2-3; 16 bases line up with TRBD2. The ends lost 6 bases at V and 0 bases at J; junction bases unmatched: 6. Germline CDR1 and CDR2: MNHNS and SASEGT. The CDR3 length is 18 residues. CDR3 sequence (DNA): TGTGCCAGCAGCCGGGGACTAGCGGGAGGGATTAGCACAGATACGCAGTATTTT. As protein: CASSRGLAGGISTDTQYF.

This chain uses TRBV3-1 with TRBJ2-5; D might be TRBD1 (6 bases). V lost 2 bases and J lost 4, with 11 bases in between. Germline values: CDR1 LGHDT, CDR2 YNNKEL (reference sequence). The CDR3 runs 14 residues. The CDR3 loop is CASSQPGHPETQYF. The DNA for the CDR3 is TGTGCCAGCAGCCAACCGGGACACCCAGAGACCCAGTACTTC.

The chain carries TRBV7-9 and TRBJ2-7; possible D gene TRBD2, 6 bases. The V gene's germline CDR1 is SEHNR and CDR2 FQNEAQ (reference sequence). Trimming shortened V by 5 bases and J by 2 bases, and 16 bases separated the two germline ends. This CDR3 has 15 amino acids. This CDR3 is CASSASAGFTYEQYF. The CDR3 nucleotides are TGTGCCAGCAGCGCCTCAGCGGGCTTTACCTACGAGCAGTACTTC.

J is TRBJ2-7 and V is TRBV6-5; the D is unclear. The V end was cut by 2 bases, the J end by 3 bases, with 11 bases between. The CDR3 has 14 amino acids. Germline CDR1 and CDR2: MNHEY and SVGAGI. DNA for the CDR3: TGTGCCAGCAGTTACGGAGCCCTCGACTACGAGCAGTACTTC. Residues: CASSYGALDYEQYF.

The chain is built from TRBV5-1 and TRBJ1-5; D possibly corresponds to TRBD1 (5 bases). CDR3 size: 14 residues. In germline, CDR1 is SGHRS, CDR2 YFSETQ. V was pared by 2 bases and J by 5 bases, with 11 bases between. Here the CDR3 reads CASSFGGGDQPQHF. The CDR3 coding sequence is TGCGCCAGCAGCTTTGGAGGAGGGGATCAGCCCCAGCATTTT.

Notes on this clonotype: The junction departs from the called germline gene at one end, perhaps through a read error. This chain uses TRBV7-2 with TRBJ2-3; tentatively, D is TRBD1 or TRBD2 (6 bases each). Germline loops: CDR1 SGHTA, CDR2 FQGNSA. This CDR3 is 15 amino acids long. The CDR3 is CASSYGRGVRDPQYF. DNA of the CDR3: TGTGCCAGCAGCTACGGAAGGGGGGTTCGAGATCCGCAGTATTTT.

V usage is TRBV11-2 and J usage is TRBJ2-6; TRBD2 matches 7 bases. CDR1 and CDR2 from the germline V gene are SGHAT and FQNNGV. The CDR3 is 20 residues long. With 5 bases clipped from V and 0 bases from J, the junction kept 16 bases outside the gene matches. CDR3 sequence: CASSLRSGRYLDSGANVLTF. DNA for the CDR3: TGTGCCAGCAGCCTTAGATCCGGGAGGTACCTTGACTCTGGGGCCAACGTCCTGACTTTC.

The rearrangement joins TRBV7-3 to TRBJ2-1, with TRBD2 as a possible D gene (6 bases). In germline, CDR1 is SGHTA, CDR2 FQGTGA. V shed 2 bases and J shed 8 bases, with 13 bases lying between them. This CDR3 region has 14 residues. DNA of the CDR3: TGTGCCAGCAGCTTATCAATGGGAGGCGATGAGCAGTTCTTC. It yields the protein CASSLSMGGDEQFF.

This rearrangement joins TRBV29-1 to TRBJ2-5; 7 nucleotides line up with TRBD2. J lost 3 bases, V lost 4 bases, and 5 bases had no gene match. The CDR3 length is 13 residues. In germline, CDR1 is SQVTM, CDR2 ANQGSEA. The CDR3 sequence: CSVAGGYKETQYF. The CDR3 DNA is TGCAGCGTTGCGGGGGGATACAAAGAGACCCAGTACTTC.

The rearrangement uses TRBV10-3 and TRBJ2-1; D possibly corresponds to TRBD1 (6 bases). CDR3 length equals 12 residues. Germline assignment: CDR1 ENHRY and CDR2 SYGVKD. The V end lost 2 bases, the J end lost 9 bases, and 8 bases lay between the germline ends. CDR3 protein: CAISEEGGEQFF. CDR3 DNA sequence: TGTGCCATCAGTGAGGAAGGGGGTGAGCAGTTCTTC.

Ten or more counts support this clonotype. This chain links TRBV29-1 with TRBJ2-1; D could derive from TRBD1 or TRBD2 (5 bases each). Deletions cut 8 bases from V and 2 bases from J, with 16 bases between. The CDR3 spans 14 residues. CDR1 and CDR2 from the germline V gene are SQVTM and ANQGSEA. The CDR3 sequence is CSISGTSTYNEQFF. In DNA form, the CDR3 reads TGCAGCATCTCCGGGACCTCCACCTACAATGAGCAGTTCTTC.

The chain links TRBV27 to TRBJ2-3; 8 positions agree with TRBD2. The CDR3 is 17 residues long. J lost 2 bases, V lost 1 base, and 8 bases had no gene match. The germline V gene encodes CDR1 MNHEY and CDR2 SMNVEV (reference sequence). The CDR3 nucleotides read TGTGCCAGCAGTTTATTCCGCGGGAGGACGCTCACAGATACGCAGTATTTT. Protein product: CASSLFRGRTLTDTQYF.

The chain uses TRBV7-2 and TRBJ2-3, with 11 bases that match TRBD2. V lost 2 bases, J lost 2 bases, and 3 bases stayed unmatched. Germline CDR1 SGHTA, CDR2 FQGNSA. The CDR3 has 16 amino acids. The CDR3 DNA reads as TGTGCCAGCAGCTTAATACTAGCGGGAGCCACAGATACGCAGTATTTT. Its protein is CASSLILAGATDTQYF.

This clonotype occurred once. The J gene is TRBJ2-3, the V gene TRBV11-2; the D is unclear. Deletions cut 1 base from V and 2 bases from J, with 10 bases between. Germline V gives CDR1 SGHAT, CDR2 FQNNGV. This CDR3 is built from 15 residues. The CDR3 loop is CASSLVSPATDTQYF. The CDR3 region has the DNA TGTGCCAGCAGCTTAGTGTCCCCAGCCACAGATACGCAGTATTTT.

The chain links TRBV20-1 to TRBJ2-5; 11 bases match TRBD2. The J call could be wrong; TRBJ2-7 is a better fit for the DNA end. This CDR3 has 14 amino acids. Germline loops: CDR1 DFQATT, CDR2 SNEGSKA (reference sequence). The CDR3 DNA reads TGCAGTGCTATCGGGACTAGCGGAAACTACGAGCAGTACTTC. Amino acids: CSAIGTSGNYEQYF.

This chain uses TRBV29-1 with TRBJ2-1; 10 nucleotides line up with TRBD2. Germline V gene lookup returns CDR1 SQVTM and CDR2 ANQGSEA. The CDR3 spans 14 residues. The V and J ends lost 4 bases and 6 bases, in that order; junction bases with no gene match: 6. The CDR3 spells CSVGGTSGINEQFF. The CDR3 region has the DNA TGCAGCGTTGGAGGAACTAGCGGGATCAATGAGCAGTTCTTC.

As DNA, the CDR3 is TGCAGTGCTGGGGCTGGCTACACCTTC. Encoded protein: CSAGAGYTF. The V call is TRBV20-1, the J call TRBJ1-2, with D possibly being TRBD1 (5 bases). Germline assignment: CDR1 DFQATT and CDR2 SNEGSKA (reference sequence). The CDR3 has 9 residues. Trimming stripped 5 bases from V and 7 bases from J, with 5 bases between.

The CDR3 spells CASSLGRTSGETQYF. In DNA form, the CDR3 reads TGTGCCAGCAGCTTAGGTCGGACGAGTGGAGAGACCCAGTACTTC. The chain couples TRBV7-8 to TRBJ2-5; D not resolved. Germline CDR1 reads SGHVS; CDR2 reads FQNEAQ. The CDR3 has 15 residues. Trimming removed 1 base from V and 4 bases from J, with 13 bases in between. The full variable domain, in which reference TRBV7-8 and TRBJ2-5 provide the parts outside the CDR3, is GAGVSQSPRYKVAKRGQDVALRCDPISGHVSLFWYQQALGQGPEFLTYFQNEAQLDKSGLPSDRFFAERPEGSVSTLKIQRTQQEDSAVYLCASSLGRTSGETQYFGPGTRLLVL.

The rearrangement joins TRBV7-2 to TRBJ2-1; the D gene could be TRBD1 or TRBD2 (5 bases each). The V gene lost 3 bases and the J gene lost 4 bases, with 16 bases spanning the gap. Germline V gene lookup returns CDR1 SGHTA and CDR2 FQGNSA. There are 16 residues in the CDR3. The CDR3 loop is CASSLGPAALYNEQFF. DNA for the CDR3: TGTGCCAGCAGCTTGGGACCCGCCGCACTTTACAATGAGCAGTTCTTC.

The CDR3 bases are TGCAGCGTTTCGGGGGCGCTTGGCTACACCTTC. Protein: CSVSGALGYTF. The chain couples TRBV29-1 to TRBJ1-2, with D perhaps matching TRBD1 (6 bases). Trimming took 5 bases from V and 7 from J, leaving 11 bases between them. From germline, CDR1 is SQVTM and CDR2 ANQGSEA. This CDR3 has 11 residues.

This clonotype was counted a few times. This chain connects TRBV27 to TRBJ2-3, with 7 bases matching TRBD1. CDR3 length: 13 residues. The junction had 7 bases not matched to a gene; V was cut back by 5 bases and J by 8 bases. From germline, CDR1 is MNHEY and CDR2 SMNVEV (reference sequence). In DNA form, the CDR3 reads TGTGCCAGCAGTGCACAGGGGACACGTACGCAGTATTTT. Amino acids: CASSAQGTRTQYF.

This chain uses TRBV12-3 or TRBV12-4 with TRBJ2-1; TRBD2 aligns across 12 bases. The CDR3 has 14 amino acids. V was pared by 2 bases and J by 9 bases, with 2 bases of the junction left unmatched. This CDR3 reads CASSLLLAGGEQFF. Written as DNA, the CDR3 is TGTGCCAGCAGTTTACTACTAGCGGGGGGTGAGCAGTTCTTC.

The gene calls are TRBV21-1 and TRBJ2-1; TRBD1, the table's D call, was not compared with the DNA. TRBV21-1 counts as a pseudogene. The CDR3 covers 15 residues. The CDR3 region has the DNA TGTGCCAGCACCAACCGACAGGATAACTACAATGAGCAGTTCTTC. Translated, it gives CASTNRQDNYNEQFF.

This clonotype was seen just once. This chain joins TRBV10-3 and TRBJ1-1; D gene ambiguous. V was cut by 5 bases and J by 1 base, with 14 bases left in between. The germline CDR1 and CDR2 sequences are ENHRY and SYGVKD. The CDR3 loop spans 15 amino acids. CDR3 nucleotides: TGTGCCATCAGTAGATCACAAGAAAAGAACACTGAAGCTTTCTTT. Its protein is CAISRSQEKNTEAFF.

On this clonotype: One end of the junction fails to match germline, which may point to a read error. The V call is TRBV29-1, the J call TRBJ2-1, with TRBD1 as a possible D gene (8 bases). CDR3 size: 16 residues. Germline values: CDR1 SQVTM, CDR2 ANQGSEA. The CDR3 DNA reads TGCAGCGTTGTCAGGGGGCGGGGGTACTCCTACAATGGGCAGTTCTTC. This codes for CSVVRGRGYSYNGQFF.

The V call is TRBV20-1, the J call TRBJ2-7, with D possibly matching TRBD2 (5 bases). The better agreement between TRBJ2-5 and the DNA end casts doubt on the J call. The CDR3 covers 14 residues. Looked up from germline, CDR1 is DFQATT and CDR2 is SNEGSKA (reference sequence). In DNA form, the CDR3 reads TGCAGTGCTACCGGACCTGGACTTAAAGAGACCCAGTACTTC. Translated: CSATGPGLKETQYF.

This clonotype came up a few times. The rearrangement links TRBV10-3 to TRBJ2-7; 9 nucleotides align to TRBD1. Trimming at V came to 4 bases and at J to 2 bases, leaving 3 bases not matched to a gene. The length of the CDR3 is 14 residues. CDR1 is ENHRY and CDR2 is SYGVKD in the germline V gene. CDR3: CAISAGTGTYEQYF. The CDR3 DNA sequence: TGTGCCATCAGTGCCGGGACAGGGACCTACGAGCAGTACTTC.